The entry below describes one TCR beta chain. Its antigen is as yet unknown. Libraries were prepared by immunoSEQ multiplex PCR; TCRdb keeps only in-frame clonotypes and omits some of them. The sample lists 100,000 to 150,000 clones, roughly 95% seen once, with 1.5% to 2% in the top ten. The data stem from a study of cytomegalovirus exposure and HLA in healthy donors. Study as a whole: The roughly 120 validation repertoires, a later analysis reported, used the same platform as the 666 first-cohort repertoires.

The study, taken as a whole, reports: The study listed some 160 cytomegalovirus-associated TCR beta chains. Researchers reported that a few CMV-associated chains were confirmed in vitro as CMV antigen-specific. Whilst most TCR sequences proved rare, a subset of public TCRs occurred across many donors.

Per germline, CDR1 ENHRY and CDR2 SYGVKD. The CDR3 is made up of 15 amino acids. Deletions cut 6 bases from V and 0 bases from J, with 12 bases between. This rearrangement joins TRBV10-3 to TRBJ2-1; TRBD1 might be the D (5 bases). The material sequenced was PBMCs. The origin of this receptor is a man aged 18-30 years in good health and CMV-seronegative. The CDR3 bases are TGTGCCATCAGGGAGACAGTTGCCTCCTACAATGAGCAGTTCTTC. Protein: CAIRETVASYNEQFF.